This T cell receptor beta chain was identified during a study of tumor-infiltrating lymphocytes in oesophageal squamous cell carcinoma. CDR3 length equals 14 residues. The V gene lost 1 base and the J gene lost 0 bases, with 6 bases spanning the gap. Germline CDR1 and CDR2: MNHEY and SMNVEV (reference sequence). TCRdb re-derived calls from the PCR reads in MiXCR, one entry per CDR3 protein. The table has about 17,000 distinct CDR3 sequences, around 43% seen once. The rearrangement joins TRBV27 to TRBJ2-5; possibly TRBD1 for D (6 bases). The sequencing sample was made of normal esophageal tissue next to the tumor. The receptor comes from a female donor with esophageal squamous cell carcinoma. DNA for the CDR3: TGTGCCAGCAGTTTATGGGGGCACCAAGAGACCCAGTACTTC. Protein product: CASSLWGHQETQYF.